This entry lists 4 T cell receptor beta chains sequenced from one sample in a study of T cell responses to AZD1222 COVID-19 vaccine. Clones were read by immunoSEQ multiplex PCR, and TCRdb kept only the in-frame ones, dropping some. This table has about 200,000 clones, around 94% appearing once. The specimen was peripheral blood, collected 28 days after the second dose of the MenACWY control vaccine. These receptors all stem from an adult who received the MenACWY meningococcal vaccine as a control.

The chain links TRBV29-1 to TRBJ1-5; 7 bases agree with TRBD1. Germline CDR1 is SQVTM and CDR2 is ANQGSEA. The CDR3 sequence is 14 residues long. With V trimmed by 5 bases and J by 0 bases, 4 bases remained unmatched. CDR3 coding DNA: TGCAGCGTTCGGGACAGCTATAGCAATCAGCCCCAGCATTTT. Amino acid sequence: CSVRDSYSNQPQHF.

The V call is TRBV30, the J call TRBJ1-2; TRBD1 might be the D (6 bases). The CDR3 is 18 amino acids. Per germline, CDR1 GTSNPN and CDR2 SVGIG (reference sequence). V lost 3 bases, J lost 0 bases, and 23 bases lay in between. In DNA, the CDR3 is TGTGCCTGGAGGGGAGGGGGACACAACCTGGGGGCTAACTATGGCTACACCTTC. Translation: CAWRGGGHNLGANYGYTF.

The genes are TRBV28 and TRBJ1-2; D gene unclear. This CDR3 is 10 amino acids long. V was shortened by 10 bases and J by 3 bases, with 6 bases between the two germline ends. CDR1 and CDR2 from the germline V gene are MDHEN and SYDVKM. For the CDR3, the DNA is TGTGCCACCAGCGACTATGGCTACACCTTC. Translation gives CATSDYGYTF.

The genes are TRBV28 and TRBJ1-4; possible D gene TRBD1, 5 bases. Germline values: CDR1 MDHEN, CDR2 SYDVKM. The CDR3 loop spans 14 amino acids. Trimming left V 3 bases short and J 6 bases short, with 11 bases between. In DNA form, the CDR3 reads TGTGCCAGCAGTTTCTCCAGGGCCGATGAAAAACTGTTTTTT. Residues: CASSFSRADEKLFF.